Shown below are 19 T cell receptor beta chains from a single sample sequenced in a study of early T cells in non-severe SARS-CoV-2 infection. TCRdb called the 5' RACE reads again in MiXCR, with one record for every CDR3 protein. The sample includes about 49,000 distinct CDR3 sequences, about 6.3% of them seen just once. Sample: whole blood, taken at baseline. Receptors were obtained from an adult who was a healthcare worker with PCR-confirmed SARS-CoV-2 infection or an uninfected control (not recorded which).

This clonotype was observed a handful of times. The CDR3 region is CASSLSTPPNSPLHF. The CDR3, as DNA: TGTGCCAGCAGCTTAAGTACACCTCCTAATTCACCCCTCCACTTT. This rearrangement joins TRBV7-2 to TRBJ1-6; D not certain. Germline CDR1 and CDR2: SGHTA and FQGNSA. The CDR3 has 15 residues. V lost 2 bases and J lost 6, with 11 bases in between.

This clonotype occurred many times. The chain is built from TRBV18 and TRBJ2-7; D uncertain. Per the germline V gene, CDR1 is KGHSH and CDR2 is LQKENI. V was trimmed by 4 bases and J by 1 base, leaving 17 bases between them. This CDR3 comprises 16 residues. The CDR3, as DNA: TGTGCCAGCTCACGGGTCGCACCGGAGATATCCTACGAGCAGTACTTC. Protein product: CASSRVAPEISYEQYF.

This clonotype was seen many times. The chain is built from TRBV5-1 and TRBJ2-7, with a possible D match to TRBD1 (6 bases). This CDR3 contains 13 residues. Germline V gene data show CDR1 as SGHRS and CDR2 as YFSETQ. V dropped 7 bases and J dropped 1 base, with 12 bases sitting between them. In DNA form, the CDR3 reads TGCGCCAGCGCCCAGGGGTCTTCCTACGAGCAGTACTTC. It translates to CASAQGSSYEQYF.

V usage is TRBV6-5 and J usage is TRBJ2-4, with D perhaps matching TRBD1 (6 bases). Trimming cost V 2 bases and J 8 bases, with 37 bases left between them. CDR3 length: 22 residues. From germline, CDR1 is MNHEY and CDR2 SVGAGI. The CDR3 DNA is TGTGCCAGCAGTTACCAAGCCCCGGCGGGTGACGGGGCAGGGGTGAGCGTAGACATTCAGTACTTC. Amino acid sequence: CASSYQAPAGDGAGVSVDIQYF.

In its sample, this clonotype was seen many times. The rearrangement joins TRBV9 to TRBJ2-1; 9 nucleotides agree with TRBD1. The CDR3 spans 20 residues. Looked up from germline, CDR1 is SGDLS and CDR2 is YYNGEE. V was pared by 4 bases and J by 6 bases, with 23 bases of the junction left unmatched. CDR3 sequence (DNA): TGTGCCAGCAGCCCGCTTAACCGTCTTCCGGGGACAGGGTTTTCCAATGAGCAGTTCTTC. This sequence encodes CASSPLNRLPGTGFSNEQFF.

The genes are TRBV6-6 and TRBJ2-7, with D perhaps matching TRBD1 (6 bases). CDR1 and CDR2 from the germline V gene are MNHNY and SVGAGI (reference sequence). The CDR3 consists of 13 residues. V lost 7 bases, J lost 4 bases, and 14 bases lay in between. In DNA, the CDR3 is TGTGCCAGCAACAGGGACCGAAAGTACGAGCAGTACTTC. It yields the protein CASNRDRKYEQYF.

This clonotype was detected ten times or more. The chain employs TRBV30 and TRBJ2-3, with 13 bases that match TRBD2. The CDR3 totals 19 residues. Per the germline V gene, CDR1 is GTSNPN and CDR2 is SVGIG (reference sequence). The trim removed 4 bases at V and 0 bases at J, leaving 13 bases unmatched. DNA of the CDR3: TGTGCCTGGAAGGGACTAGCGGGGAAGACAAGGACTAGCACAGATACGCAGTATTTT. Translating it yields CAWKGLAGKTRTSTDTQYF.

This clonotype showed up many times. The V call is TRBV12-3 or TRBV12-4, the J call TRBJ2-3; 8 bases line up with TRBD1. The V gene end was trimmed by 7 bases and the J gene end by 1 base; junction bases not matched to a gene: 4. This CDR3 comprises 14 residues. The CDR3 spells CASTTGGGTDTQYF. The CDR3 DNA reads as TGTGCCAGCACTACAGGGGGAGGCACAGATACGCAGTATTTT.

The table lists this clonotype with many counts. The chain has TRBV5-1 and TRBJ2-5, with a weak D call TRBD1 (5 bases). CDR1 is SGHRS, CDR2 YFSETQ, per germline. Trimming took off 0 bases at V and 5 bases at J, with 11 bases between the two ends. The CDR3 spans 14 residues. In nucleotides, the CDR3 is TGCGCCAGCAGCTTGGTGGCAGGGCTGGAGACCCAGTACTTC. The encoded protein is CASSLVAGLETQYF.

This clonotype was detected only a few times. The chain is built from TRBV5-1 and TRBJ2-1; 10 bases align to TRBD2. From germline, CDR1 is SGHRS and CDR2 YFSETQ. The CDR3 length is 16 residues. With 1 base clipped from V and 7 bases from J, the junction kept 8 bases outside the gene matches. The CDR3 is CASSLMPAGGLNEQFF. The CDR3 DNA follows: TGCGCCAGCAGCTTGATGCCAGCGGGGGGGTTGAATGAGCAGTTCTTC.

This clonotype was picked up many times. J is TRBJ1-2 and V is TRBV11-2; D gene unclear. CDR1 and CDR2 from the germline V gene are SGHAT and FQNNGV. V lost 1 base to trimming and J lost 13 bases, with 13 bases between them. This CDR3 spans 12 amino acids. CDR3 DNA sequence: TGTGCCAGCAGCTTAGTATCGGGTGTTTTCACCTTC. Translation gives CASSLVSGVFTF.

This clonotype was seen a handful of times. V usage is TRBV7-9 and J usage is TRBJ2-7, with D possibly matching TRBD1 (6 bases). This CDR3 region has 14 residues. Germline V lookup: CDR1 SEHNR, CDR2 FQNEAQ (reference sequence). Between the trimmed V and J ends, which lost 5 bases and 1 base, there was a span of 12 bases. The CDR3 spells CASSEDSISYEQYF. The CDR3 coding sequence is TGTGCCAGCAGCGAGGACAGTATATCCTACGAGCAGTACTTC.

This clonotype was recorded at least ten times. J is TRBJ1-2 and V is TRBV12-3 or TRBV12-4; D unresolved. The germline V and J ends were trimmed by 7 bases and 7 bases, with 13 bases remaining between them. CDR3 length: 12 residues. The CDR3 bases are TGTGCCAGCACCGTTGGAACCCGTGGCTACACCTTC. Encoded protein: CASTVGTRGYTF.

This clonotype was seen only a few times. CDR3 amino acids: CSVDGGTGLFYGYTF. The DNA for the CDR3 is TGCAGCGTTGACGGGGGGACAGGGCTATTCTATGGCTACACCTTC. The chain couples TRBV29-1 to TRBJ1-2; 9 bases are shared with TRBD1. Germline trimming cut 3 bases from V and 4 bases from J; bases unmatched to any gene: 9. The germline V gene has CDR1 SQVTM and CDR2 ANQGSEA. CDR3 length equals 15 residues.

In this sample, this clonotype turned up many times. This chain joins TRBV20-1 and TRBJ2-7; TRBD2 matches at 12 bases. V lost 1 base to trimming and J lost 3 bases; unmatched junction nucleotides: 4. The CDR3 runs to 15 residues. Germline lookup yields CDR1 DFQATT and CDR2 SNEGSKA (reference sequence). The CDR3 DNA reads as TGCAGTGCTAGAGGACTAGCGGGGGTTCGCTACGAGCAGTACTTC. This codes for CSARGLAGVRYEQYF.

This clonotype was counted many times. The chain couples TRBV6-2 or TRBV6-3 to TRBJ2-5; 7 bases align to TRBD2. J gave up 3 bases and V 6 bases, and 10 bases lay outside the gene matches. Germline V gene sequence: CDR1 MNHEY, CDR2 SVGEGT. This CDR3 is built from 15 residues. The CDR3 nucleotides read TGTGCCAGCAGCAACACGGGACTACCGAAAGAGACCCAGTACTTC. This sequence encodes CASSNTGLPKETQYF.

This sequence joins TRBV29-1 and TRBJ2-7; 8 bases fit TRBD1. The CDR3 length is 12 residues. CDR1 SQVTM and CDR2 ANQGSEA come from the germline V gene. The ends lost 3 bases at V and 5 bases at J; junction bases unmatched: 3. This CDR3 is CSVDRGQNEQYF. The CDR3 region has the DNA TGCAGCGTTGACAGGGGGCAGAACGAGCAGTACTTC.

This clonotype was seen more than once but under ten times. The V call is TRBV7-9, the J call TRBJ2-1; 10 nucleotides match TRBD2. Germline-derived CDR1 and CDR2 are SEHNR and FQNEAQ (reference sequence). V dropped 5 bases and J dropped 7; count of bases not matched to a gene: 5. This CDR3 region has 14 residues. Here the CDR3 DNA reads TGTGCCAGCAGCCCGACTAGCGGGTATAATGAGCAGTTCTTC. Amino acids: CASSPTSGYNEQFF.

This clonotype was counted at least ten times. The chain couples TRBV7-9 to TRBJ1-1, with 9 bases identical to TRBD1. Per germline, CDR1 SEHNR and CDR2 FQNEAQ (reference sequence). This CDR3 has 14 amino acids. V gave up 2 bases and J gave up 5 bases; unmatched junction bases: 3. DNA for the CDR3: TGTGCCAGCAGCTTATGGACAGGGGAGACTGAAGCTTTCTTT. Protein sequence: CASSLWTGETEAFF.